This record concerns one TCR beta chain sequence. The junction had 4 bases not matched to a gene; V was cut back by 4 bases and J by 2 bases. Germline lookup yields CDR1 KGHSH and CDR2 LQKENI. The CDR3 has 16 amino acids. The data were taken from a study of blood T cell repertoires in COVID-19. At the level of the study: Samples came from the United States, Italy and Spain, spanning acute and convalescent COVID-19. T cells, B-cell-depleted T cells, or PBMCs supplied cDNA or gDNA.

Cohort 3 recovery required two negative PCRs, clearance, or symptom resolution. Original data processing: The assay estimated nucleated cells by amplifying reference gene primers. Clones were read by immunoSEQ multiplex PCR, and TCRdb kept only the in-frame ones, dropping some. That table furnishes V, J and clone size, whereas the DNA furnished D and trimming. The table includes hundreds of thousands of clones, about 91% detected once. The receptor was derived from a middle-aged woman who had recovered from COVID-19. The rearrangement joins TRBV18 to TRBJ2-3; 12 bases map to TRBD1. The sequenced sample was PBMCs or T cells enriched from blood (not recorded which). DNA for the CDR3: TGTGCCAGCTCACTGGGGACAGGGGGCGTCACAGATACGCAGTATTTT. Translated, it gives CASSLGTGGVTDTQYF. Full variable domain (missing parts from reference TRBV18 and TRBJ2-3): NAGVMQNPRHLVRRRGQEARLRCSPMKGHSHVYWYRQLPEEGLKFMVYLQKENIIDESGMPKERFSAEFPKEGPSILRIQQVVRGDSAAYFCASSLGTGGVTDTQYFGPGTRLTVL.